This TCR beta chain was identified during a study of T cell responses to AZD1222 COVID-19 vaccine. The wider study: Samples with a second dose at about 4 or about 12 weeks were pooled together.

CDR1 and CDR2 (germline): WNHNN, SYGVQD (reference sequence). The length of the CDR3 is 14 residues. V lost 3 bases and J lost 9, with 15 bases in between. Profiled with immunoSEQ multiplex PCR; TCRdb holds only in-frame clones, not every one. The table shows about 120,000 clones, with over 85% occurring only once. Broader study findings: Spike-wide coverage was observed for vaccine-associated CD4 TCRs, with dominant responses at 160-218 and 743-854. A mostly white British donor set with more females was recruited, and clonal diversity was possibly underestimated. When two AZD1222 doses had been given, Spike-specific TCR breadth and depth rose.

Remarks on this clone: Antigen unknown.

The clonotype was recovered from an adult in good health. This sample comprised peripheral blood, obtained on day 0 of AZD1222 vaccination. The genes are TRBV10-1 and TRBJ2-4, with unresolved D. Written as DNA, the CDR3 is TGCGCCAGCAGTGATACACCACCGTGGGGCATTCAGTACTTC. Protein product: CASSDTPPWGIQYF.